This T cell receptor (beta chain) was obtained from a study of blood T cell repertoires in COVID-19. The assay was immunoSEQ multiplex PCR, and TCRdb's table has in-frame clones only and misses some. The sample yields around 320,000 clones, approximately 90% seen once. CDR1 SGDLS and CDR2 YYNGEE come from the germline V gene. With 4 bases clipped from V and 4 bases from J, the junction kept 8 bases outside the gene matches. This CDR3 spans 15 amino acids. V and J are TRBV9 and TRBJ2-1, with 7 nucleotides matching TRBD1. The receptor was isolated from a man between 18 and 29 years old with active or convalescent COVID-19. Sequencing was done on a sample of peripheral blood. The CDR3 spells CASSPNPGQYNEQFF. The CDR3, as DNA: TGTGCCAGCAGCCCAAATCCGGGACAGTACAATGAGCAGTTCTTC.